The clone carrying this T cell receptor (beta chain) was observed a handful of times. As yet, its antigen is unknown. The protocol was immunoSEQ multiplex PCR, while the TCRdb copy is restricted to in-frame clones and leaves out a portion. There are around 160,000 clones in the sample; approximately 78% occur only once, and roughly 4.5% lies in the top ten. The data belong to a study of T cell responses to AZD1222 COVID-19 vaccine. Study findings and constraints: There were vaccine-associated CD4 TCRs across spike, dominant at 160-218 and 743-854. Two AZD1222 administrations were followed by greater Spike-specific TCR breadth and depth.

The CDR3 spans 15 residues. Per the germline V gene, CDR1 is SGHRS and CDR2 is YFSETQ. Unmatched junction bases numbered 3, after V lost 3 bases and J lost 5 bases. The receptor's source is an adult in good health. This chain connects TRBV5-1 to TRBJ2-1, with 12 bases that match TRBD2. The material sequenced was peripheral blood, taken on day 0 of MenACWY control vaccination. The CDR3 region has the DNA TGCGCCAGCAGCTCGGGACTAGCGGGCAACAATGAGCAGTTCTTC. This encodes CASSSGLAGNNEQFF.